This is a list of T cell receptor beta chains from one sample in a study of CD8 T cells in Susac syndrome. TCRdb processed the immunoSEQ multiplex PCR reads anew with MiXCR; each CDR3 protein has one entry. This sample has over 150,000 distinct CDR3 sequences, with approximately 93% found just once. Material: CD4+ T cells from PBMCs. These receptors originate from a human donor with multiple sclerosis. Each CDR3 is given without its conserved first and last residue. D genes are given only for firm matches.

v_gene: TRBV20-1; d_gene: NA; len: 11; CDR3aa: SARHVAKNIQY
v_gene: TRBV6-5; d_gene: TRBD1; len: 13; CDR3aa: ASSQTGVVNTEAF
v_gene: TRBV19; d_gene: TRBD1; len: 17; CDR3aa: ASSSRDRGRLRNFNEQF
v_gene: TRBV19; d_gene: TRBD1; len: 12; CDR3aa: ASRPGQGADTQY
v_gene: TRBV7-2; d_gene: TRBD1; len: 14; CDR3aa: ASSSRLRTGNTEAF
v_gene: TRBV27; d_gene: NA; len: 12; CDR3aa: ASSFSRGQETQY
v_gene: TRBV20-1; d_gene: NA; len: 11; CDR3aa: SASPGVGQPQH
v_gene: TRBV5-1; d_gene: NA; len: 12; CDR3aa: ASSLWTENTEAF
v_gene: TRBV25-1; d_gene: TRBD2; len: 12; CDR3aa: ASSRGAGEYEQY
v_gene: TRBV19; d_gene: NA; len: 17; CDR3aa: ASSRGYQKLSSGANVLT
v_gene: TRBV4-1; d_gene: NA; len: 13; CDR3aa: ASSQEWVLNTEAF
v_gene: TRBV5-1; d_gene: NA; len: 13; CDR3aa: ASSSTGTLKETQY
v_gene: TRBV23-1; d_gene: TRBD1; len: 11; CDR3aa: ANSDRDAYEQY
v_gene: TRBV4-1; d_gene: NA; len: 13; CDR3aa: ASSQFLGPRNEQF
v_gene: TRBV7-3; d_gene: TRBD1; len: 12; CDR3aa: ASSLGTGPREQY
v_gene: TRBV13; d_gene: TRBD2; len: 13; CDR3aa: ASSQFGGGGDTQY
v_gene: TRBV28; d_gene: NA; len: 10; CDR3aa: ASSFRGEAQY
v_gene: TRBV10-3; d_gene: TRBD2; len: 13; CDR3aa: AISVGVAGGYEQY
v_gene: TRBV7-3; d_gene: NA; len: 10; CDR3aa: ASSLQGGEAF
v_gene: TRBV12-3/TRBV12-4; d_gene: NA; len: 10; CDR3aa: ASSYTRNTIY